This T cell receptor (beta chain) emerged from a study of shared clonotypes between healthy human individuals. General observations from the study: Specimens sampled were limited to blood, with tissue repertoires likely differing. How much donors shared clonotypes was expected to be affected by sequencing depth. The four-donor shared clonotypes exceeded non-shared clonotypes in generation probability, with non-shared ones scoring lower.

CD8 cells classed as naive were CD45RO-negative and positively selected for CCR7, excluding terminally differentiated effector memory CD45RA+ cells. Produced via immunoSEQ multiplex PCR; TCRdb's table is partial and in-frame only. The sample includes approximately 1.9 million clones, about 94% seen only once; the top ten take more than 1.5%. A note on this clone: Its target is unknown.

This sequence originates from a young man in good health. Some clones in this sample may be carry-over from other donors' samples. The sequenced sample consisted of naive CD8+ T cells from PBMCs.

CDR3 DNA sequence: TGTGCCATCAGTGAGATAAGGGGGGCCCGGGCGGACTATGGCTACACCTTC. As protein: CAISEIRGARADYGYTF. The chain uses TRBV10-3 and TRBJ1-2; TRBD1 is a possible D gene (6 bases). The germline V gene encodes CDR1 ENHRY and CDR2 SYGVKD. The CDR3 has 17 amino acids. The V and J ends lost 2 bases and 3 bases respectively, with 19 bases between them.